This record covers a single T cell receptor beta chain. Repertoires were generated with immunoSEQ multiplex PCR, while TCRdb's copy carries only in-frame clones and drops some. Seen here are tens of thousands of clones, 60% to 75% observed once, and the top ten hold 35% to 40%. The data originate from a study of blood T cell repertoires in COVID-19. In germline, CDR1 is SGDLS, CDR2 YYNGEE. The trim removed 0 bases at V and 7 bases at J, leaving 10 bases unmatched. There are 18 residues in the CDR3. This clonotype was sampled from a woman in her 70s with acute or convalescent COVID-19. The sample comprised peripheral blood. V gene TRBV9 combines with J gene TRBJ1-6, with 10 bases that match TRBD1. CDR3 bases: TGTGCCAGCAGCGTAGACCTCGGGACAGGGGTTTTCAATTCACCCCTCCACTTT. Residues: CASSVDLGTGVFNSPLHF.